Below, 19 T cell receptor beta chains from the same sample are listed, as sequenced in a study of OX40 agonist ivuxolimab in advanced cancers. The library was obtained by the immunoSEQ multiplex PCR assay. The clones in this table, taken by TCRdb from immuneACCESS, are in-frame only. Not every clone is retained; where verified, under half of the shortfall comes from an unresolved V gene, and the cause of the rest is unknown. The sample includes tens of thousands of clones, with about three quarters observed a single time. The biggest ten clones account for approximately 14% of the sample. Here the sequenced sample was CD4+ or CD8+ T cells sorted from blood, taken in a trial of the OX40 agonist ivuxolimab. Every receptor here comes from an adult with an advanced solid tumor such as melanoma, head and neck, liver or kidney cancer.

In its sample, this clone is large. CDR3 sequence: CASSPFEDSYEQYF. The CDR3 region has the DNA TGTGCCAGCAGTCCCTTCGAGGACTCCTACGAGCAGTACTTC. V usage is TRBV27 and J usage is TRBJ2-7; no clear D gene. V lost 5 bases and J lost 0, with 11 bases in between. Germline V gene lookup returns CDR1 MNHEY and CDR2 SMNVEV (reference sequence). This CDR3 comprises 14 residues.

The chain joins TRBV27 to TRBJ2-2; tentatively, D is TRBD2 (5 bases). The CDR3 length is 15 residues. The V gene's germline CDR1 is MNHEY and CDR2 SMNVEV (reference sequence). V was cut by 5 bases and J by 7 bases, with 17 bases left in between. Here the CDR3 reads CASSPLMGSGGELFF. Written as DNA, the CDR3 is TGTGCCAGCAGTCCACTAATGGGGAGCGGCGGGGAGCTGTTTTTT.

The rearrangement links TRBV4-3 to TRBJ1-2, with 9 nucleotides matching TRBD1. J gave up 7 bases and V 0 bases, and 3 bases lay outside the gene matches. From germline, CDR1 is LGHNA and CDR2 YSLEER. CDR3 length equals 14 residues. This CDR3 reads CASSQDGQGIGYTF. In nucleotides, the CDR3 is TGCGCCAGCAGCCAAGATGGACAGGGGATTGGCTACACCTTC.

This clone appeared once. The V and J genes are TRBV7-9 and TRBJ2-2; a weak D match, TRBD1 (6 bases). The length of the CDR3 is 15 residues. Trimming cost V 4 bases and J 2 bases, with 11 bases left between them. Germline V gene sequence: CDR1 SEHNR, CDR2 FQNEAQ (reference sequence). CDR3 nucleotide sequence: TGTGCCAGCAGCTCCGGACAGAAAAACACCGGGGAGCTGTTTTTT. The encoded protein is CASSSGQKNTGELFF.

This clone was counted only a few times. This chain connects TRBV7-9 to TRBJ1-5; 7 bases map to TRBD1. In germline, CDR1 is SEHNR, CDR2 FQNEAQ (reference sequence). CDR3 length: 17 residues. V shed 4 bases, J shed 4 bases, and the junction held 13 bases outside the gene matches. For the CDR3, the DNA is TGTGCCAGCAGCTCTACCCGCGACAGGGAGGGAAATCAGCCCCAGCATTTT. As protein: CASSSTRDREGNQPQHF. The full variable domain, with the rest looked up from reference TRBV7-9 and TRBJ1-5, is DTGVSQNPRHKITKRGQNVTFRCDPISEHNRLYWYRQTLGQGPEFLTYFQNEAQLEKSRLLSDRFSAERPKGSFSTLEIQRTEQGDSAMYLCASSSTRDREGNQPQHFGDGTRLSIL.

The chain uses TRBV7-9 and TRBJ2-3, with D possibly being TRBD1 or TRBD2 (6 bases each). The CDR3 runs 17 residues. The V and J ends lost 1 base and 1 base respectively, with 15 bases between them. The germline V gene encodes CDR1 SEHNR and CDR2 FQNEAQ (reference sequence). This CDR3 reads CASSLGMEGEGTDTQYF. CDR3 nucleotides: TGTGCCAGCAGCTTAGGGATGGAGGGGGAAGGCACAGATACGCAGTATTTT.

The V call is TRBV5-6, the J call TRBJ2-2; weak D call: TRBD2 (6 bases). V gave up 2 bases and J gave up 0 bases, with 11 bases separating them. Germline CDR1 is SGHDT and CDR2 is YYEEEE. The CDR3 has 16 amino acids. Here the CDR3 DNA reads TGTGCCAGCAGCTTTGAAAGCGGGCCGAACACCGGGGAGCTGTTTTTT. It encodes CASSFESGPNTGELFF.

The chain recombines TRBV4-1 with TRBJ2-2; D call uncertain. This CDR3 spans 15 amino acids. Trimming removed 4 bases from V and 0 bases from J, with 9 bases in between. The germline V gene encodes CDR1 MGHRA and CDR2 YSYEKL. The CDR3 DNA follows: TGCGCCAGCAGCCGCGAGGACGCGAACACCGGGGAGCTGTTTTTT. It is translated as CASSREDANTGELFF.

This clone was seen a single time. V and J are TRBV6-4 and TRBJ2-7, with 10 bases aligning to TRBD2. V lost 5 bases to trimming and J lost 2 bases; unmatched junction nucleotides: 3. This CDR3 comprises 14 residues. Per germline, CDR1 MRHNA and CDR2 SNTAGT. The DNA of the CDR3 is TGTGCCAGCAGTCATAGCGGGGGGACCTACGAGCAGTACTTC. Translation gives CASSHSGGTYEQYF.

The chain has TRBV19 and TRBJ1-4; 10 bases align to TRBD1. The CDR3 runs to 15 residues. After removal of 7 bases from V and 4 bases from J, the junction contained 6 bases not matched to a gene. The germline gives CDR1 LNHDA, CDR2 SQIVND (reference sequence). The CDR3 loop reads CASKVWTGGNEKLFF. In DNA, the CDR3 is TGTGCCAGTAAGGTGTGGACAGGGGGTAATGAAAAACTGTTTTTT.

This rearrangement joins TRBV7-9 to TRBJ2-7; 7 positions agree with TRBD1. Germline V gene data show CDR1 as SEHNR and CDR2 as FQNEAQ (reference sequence). The V and J ends lost 3 bases and 3 bases, in that order; junction bases with no gene match: 2. This CDR3 is built from 13 residues. The CDR3 DNA reads TGTGCCAGCAGCTTCCGGGACAGCTACGAGCAGTACTTC. Translated, it gives CASSFRDSYEQYF.

V is TRBV6-5 and J is TRBJ1-5, with D possibly matching TRBD1 (6 bases). The V and J ends lost 0 bases and 7 bases respectively, with 10 bases between them. Germline V gives CDR1 MNHEY, CDR2 SVGAGI. The CDR3 totals 14 residues. The CDR3 DNA follows: TGTGCCAGCAGTTACTCACAGGGTATACAGCCCCAGCATTTT. It translates to CASSYSQGIQPQHF.

Comment on this clone: The junction departs from the called germline gene at one end, perhaps through a read error. V usage is TRBV5-6 and J usage is TRBJ2-6; no definite D call. CDR1 SGHDT and CDR2 YYEEEE come from the germline V gene. The CDR3 loop spans 17 amino acids. The DNA of the CDR3 is TGTGCCAGCCTCGGAATCATAGTCACAAAGTCGGGCCAACGTCCTGACTTC. This gives the protein CASLGIIVTKSGQRPDF.

The table lists this clone with a count of one. The chain recombines TRBV6-5 with TRBJ2-2; TRBD2 matches 10 bases. The V gene's germline CDR1 is MNHEY and CDR2 SVGAGI. CDR3 length: 15 residues. Trimming removed 7 bases from V and 2 bases from J; junction bases left unmatched: 4. CDR3 loop: CASIAGGENTGELFF. The CDR3 DNA follows: TGTGCCAGCATAGCGGGGGGAGAAAACACCGGGGAGCTGTTTTTT.

The gene calls are TRBV7-2 and TRBJ1-4; 8 positions agree with TRBD1. CDR1 SGHTA and CDR2 FQGNSA come from the germline V gene. V was clipped by 1 base and J by 8 bases; unmatched bases: 6. The CDR3 spans 15 residues. The CDR3 nucleotides read TGTGCCAGCAGCTTAGTGCAGGGGGCCGGAGAAAAACTGTTTTTT. This translates into CASSLVQGAGEKLFF.

The chain recombines TRBV6-1 with TRBJ2-5; D tentatively fits TRBD1 or TRBD2 (5 bases each). The V end lost 3 bases, the J end lost 5 bases, and 19 bases lay between the germline ends. Germline assignment: CDR1 MNHNS and CDR2 SASEGT. This CDR3 region has 16 residues. The CDR3 DNA reads TGTGCCAGCAGTGATGCCCCCTCAGAAGGGGACGAGACCCAGTACTTC. It translates to CASSDAPSEGDETQYF.

The chain links TRBV11-2 to TRBJ2-1, with D unclear. This CDR3 is 18 amino acids long. Trimming took 3 bases from V and 2 from J, leaving 20 bases between them. Germline values: CDR1 SGHAT, CDR2 FQNNGV. The CDR3 sequence is CASSFDPLRGQAYNEQFF. The DNA for the CDR3 is TGTGCCAGCAGCTTTGACCCCCTTCGTGGGCAGGCCTACAATGAGCAGTTCTTC.

This clone has a single count. The chain couples TRBV6-4 to TRBJ2-3; D not resolved. Per the germline V gene, CDR1 is MRHNA and CDR2 is SNTAGT. This CDR3 is 15 amino acids long. V was pared by 3 bases and J by 0 bases, with 10 bases between. CDR3 in amino acids: CASSDLPDSTDTQYF. The CDR3 nucleotides read TGTGCCAGCAGTGATCTTCCGGACAGCACAGATACGCAGTATTTT.

V gene TRBV2 combines with J gene TRBJ2-5; D tentatively fits TRBD1 or TRBD2 (6 bases each). V lost 0 bases and J 3 bases, leaving 14 bases between the germline ends. CDR3 length: 16 residues. Germline CDR1 and CDR2: SNHLY and FYNNEI. The CDR3 DNA reads TGTGCCAGCAGTGAAGCGCGGGTGAGGGGGGAAGAGACCCAGTACTTC. Its protein is CASSEARVRGEETQYF.